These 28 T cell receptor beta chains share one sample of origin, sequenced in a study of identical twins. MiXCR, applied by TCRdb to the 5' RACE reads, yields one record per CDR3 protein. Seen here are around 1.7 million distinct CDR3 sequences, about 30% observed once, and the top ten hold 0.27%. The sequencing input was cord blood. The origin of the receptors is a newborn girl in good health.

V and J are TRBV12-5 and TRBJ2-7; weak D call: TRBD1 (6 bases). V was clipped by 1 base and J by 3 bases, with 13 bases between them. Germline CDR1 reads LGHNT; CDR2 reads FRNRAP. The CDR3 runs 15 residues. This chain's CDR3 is CASGLAPGQNYEQYF. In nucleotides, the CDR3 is TGTGCTAGTGGTTTGGCCCCGGGACAAAACTACGAGCAGTACTTC.

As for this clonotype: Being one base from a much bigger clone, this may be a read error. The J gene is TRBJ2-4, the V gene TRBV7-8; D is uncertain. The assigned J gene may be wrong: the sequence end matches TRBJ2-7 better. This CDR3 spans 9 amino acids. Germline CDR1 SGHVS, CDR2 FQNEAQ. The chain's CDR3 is CASKYEQYF. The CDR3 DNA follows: TGTGCCAGCAAATACGAGCAGTACTTC.

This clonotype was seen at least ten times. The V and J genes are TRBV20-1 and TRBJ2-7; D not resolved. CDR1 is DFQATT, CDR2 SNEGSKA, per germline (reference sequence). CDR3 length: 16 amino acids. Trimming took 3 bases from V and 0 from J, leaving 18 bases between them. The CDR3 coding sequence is TGCAGTGCTAGTGATGCTTCGGCGGTCTACTCCTACGAGCAGTACTTC. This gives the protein CSASDASAVYSYEQYF.

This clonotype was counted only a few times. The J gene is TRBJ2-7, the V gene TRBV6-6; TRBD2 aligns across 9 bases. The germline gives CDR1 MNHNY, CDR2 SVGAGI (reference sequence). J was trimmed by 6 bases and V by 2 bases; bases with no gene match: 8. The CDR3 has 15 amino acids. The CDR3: CASSYNSGSGGEQYF. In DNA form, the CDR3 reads TGTGCCAGCAGTTACAATAGCGGGAGTGGCGGCGAGCAGTACTTC.

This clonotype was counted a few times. The chain's CDR3 is CSATGSRGYTF. CDR3 nucleotides: TGCAGTGCGACAGGCTCGAGGGGCTACACCTTC. The chain links TRBV20-1 to TRBJ1-2, with TRBD1 as a possible D gene (6 bases). Germline CDR1 and CDR2: DFQATT and SNEGSKA (reference sequence). The CDR3 is 11 residues long. The ends were cut back, 6 bases at V and 8 bases at J, with 13 bases in the middle.

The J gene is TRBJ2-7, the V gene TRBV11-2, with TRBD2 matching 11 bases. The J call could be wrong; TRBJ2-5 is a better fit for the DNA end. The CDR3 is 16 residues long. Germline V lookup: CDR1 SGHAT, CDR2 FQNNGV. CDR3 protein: CASSLGTSGGMETQYF. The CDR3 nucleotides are TGTGCCAGCAGCTTAGGTACTAGCGGGGGTATGGAGACCCAGTACTTC.

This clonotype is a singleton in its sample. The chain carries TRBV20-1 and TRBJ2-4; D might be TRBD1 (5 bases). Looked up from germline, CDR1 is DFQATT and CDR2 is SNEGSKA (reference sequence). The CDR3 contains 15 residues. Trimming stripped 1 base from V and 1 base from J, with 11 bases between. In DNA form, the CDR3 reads TGCAGTGCTAGAGCACAGGTGTCCGCCAAAAACATTCAGTACTTC. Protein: CSARAQVSAKNIQYF.

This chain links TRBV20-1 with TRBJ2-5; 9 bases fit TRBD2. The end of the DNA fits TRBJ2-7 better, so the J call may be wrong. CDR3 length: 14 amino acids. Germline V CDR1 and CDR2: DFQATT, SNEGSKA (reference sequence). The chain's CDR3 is CSAQRTSVAGEQYF. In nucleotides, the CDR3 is TGCAGTGCTCAAAGGACTAGCGTCGCGGGCGAGCAGTACTTC.

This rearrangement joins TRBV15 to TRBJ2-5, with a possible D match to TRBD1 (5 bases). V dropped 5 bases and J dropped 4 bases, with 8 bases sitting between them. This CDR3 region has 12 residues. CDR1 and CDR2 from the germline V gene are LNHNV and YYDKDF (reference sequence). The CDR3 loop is CATSVGAETQYF. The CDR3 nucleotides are TGTGCCACCAGCGTAGGGGCAGAGACCCAGTACTTC.

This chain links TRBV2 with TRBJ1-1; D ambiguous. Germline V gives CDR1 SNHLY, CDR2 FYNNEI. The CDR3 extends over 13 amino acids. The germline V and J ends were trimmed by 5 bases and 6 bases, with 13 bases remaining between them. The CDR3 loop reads CASSYTESSEAFF. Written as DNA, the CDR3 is TGTGCCAGCAGTTACACGGAAAGCTCTGAAGCTTTCTTT.

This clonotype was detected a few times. Here the CDR3 reads CAITGTAETEAFF. DNA for the CDR3: TGTGCCATCACCGGGACAGCAGAAACTGAAGCTTTCTTT. The chain has TRBV10-3 and TRBJ1-1; 7 nucleotides line up with TRBD1. The CDR3 contains 13 residues. Germline lookup yields CDR1 ENHRY and CDR2 SYGVKD. The junction had 7 bases not matched to a gene; V was cut back by 7 bases and J by 5 bases.

The CDR3 protein is CASTFRLFTGELFF. The CDR3 DNA follows: TGCGCCAGCACCTTCAGACTGTTCACCGGGGAGCTGTTTTTT. V is TRBV5-1 and J is TRBJ2-2; D ambiguous. V shed 6 bases and J shed 4 bases, with 13 bases lying between them. The CDR3 covers 14 residues. Germline V lookup: CDR1 SGHRS, CDR2 YFSETQ.

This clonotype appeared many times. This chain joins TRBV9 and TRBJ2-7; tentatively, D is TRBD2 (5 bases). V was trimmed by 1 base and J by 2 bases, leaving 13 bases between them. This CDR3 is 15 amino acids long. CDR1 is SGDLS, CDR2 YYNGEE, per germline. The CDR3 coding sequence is TGTGCCAGCAGCGTATATCTAGCCCCTACCTACGAGCAGTACTTC. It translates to CASSVYLAPTYEQYF.

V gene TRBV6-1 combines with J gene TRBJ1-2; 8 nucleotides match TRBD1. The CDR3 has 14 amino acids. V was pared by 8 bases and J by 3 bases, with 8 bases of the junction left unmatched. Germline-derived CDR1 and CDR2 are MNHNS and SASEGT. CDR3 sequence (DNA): TGTGCCAGCGGCCACACAGGGGGTTACTATGGCTACACCTTC. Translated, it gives CASGHTGGYYGYTF.

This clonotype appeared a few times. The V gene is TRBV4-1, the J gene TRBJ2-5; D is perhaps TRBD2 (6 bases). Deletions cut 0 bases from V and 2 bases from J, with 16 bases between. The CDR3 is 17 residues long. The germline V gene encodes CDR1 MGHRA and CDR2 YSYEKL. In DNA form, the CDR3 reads TGCGCCAGCAGCCAAGATCTCGAAACTAGCCGGCAAGAGACCCAGTACTTC. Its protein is CASSQDLETSRQETQYF.

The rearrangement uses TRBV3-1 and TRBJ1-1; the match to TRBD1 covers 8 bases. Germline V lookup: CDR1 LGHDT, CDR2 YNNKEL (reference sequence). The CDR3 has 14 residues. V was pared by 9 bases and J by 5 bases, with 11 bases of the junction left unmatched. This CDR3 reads CASSRTGGRTEAFF. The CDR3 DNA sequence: TGTGCCAGTAGTCGTACAGGGGGAAGAACTGAAGCTTTCTTT.

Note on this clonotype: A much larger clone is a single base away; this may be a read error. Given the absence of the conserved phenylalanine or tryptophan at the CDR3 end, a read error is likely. As DNA, the CDR3 is TGTGCCAGCAGCGTAACCCATCCAGGCTCGGCCAAAAACATTCAGTACGTC. Residues: CASSVTHPGSAKNIQYV. The genes are TRBV7-8 and TRBJ2-4; no clear D gene. The CDR3 has 17 amino acids. Per germline, CDR1 SGHVS and CDR2 FQNEAQ. Trimming removed 5 bases at V and 1 base at J, with 18 bases between.

This CDR3 is CANIGTVTYEQYF. The CDR3 nucleotides read TGTGCTAATATCGGGACAGTCACCTACGAGCAGTACTTC. The chain links TRBV12-5 to TRBJ2-7; TRBD1 aligns across 7 bases. Germline lookup yields CDR1 LGHNT and CDR2 FRNRAP. Losses at the gene ends were 10 bases for V and 2 bases for J; bases not matched to a gene: 8. The CDR3 covers 13 residues.

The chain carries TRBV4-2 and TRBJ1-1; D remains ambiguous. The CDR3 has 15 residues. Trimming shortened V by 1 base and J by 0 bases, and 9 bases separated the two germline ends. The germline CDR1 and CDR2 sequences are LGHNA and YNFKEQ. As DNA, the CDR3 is TGTGCCAGCAGCCAAGGCCCCTACTTGAACACTGAAGCTTTCTTT. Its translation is CASSQGPYLNTEAFF.

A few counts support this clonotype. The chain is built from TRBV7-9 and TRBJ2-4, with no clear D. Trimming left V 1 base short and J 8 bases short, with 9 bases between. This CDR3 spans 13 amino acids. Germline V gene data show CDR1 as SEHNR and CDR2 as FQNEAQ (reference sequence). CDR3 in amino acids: CASSLEYGDIQYF. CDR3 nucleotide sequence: TGTGCCAGCAGCTTAGAGTACGGAGACATTCAGTACTTC.

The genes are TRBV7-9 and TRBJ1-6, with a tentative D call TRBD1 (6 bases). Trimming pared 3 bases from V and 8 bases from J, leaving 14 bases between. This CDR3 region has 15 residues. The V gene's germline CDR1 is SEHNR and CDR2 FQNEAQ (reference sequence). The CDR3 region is CASSFSRGRDSPLHF. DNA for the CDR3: TGTGCCAGCAGCTTTTCCAGGGGAAGAGATTCACCCCTCCACTTT.

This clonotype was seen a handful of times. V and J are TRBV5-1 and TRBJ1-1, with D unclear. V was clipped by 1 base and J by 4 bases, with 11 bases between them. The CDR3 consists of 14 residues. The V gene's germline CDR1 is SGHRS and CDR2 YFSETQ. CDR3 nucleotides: TGCGCCAGCAGCTTGAGTGGTGCGGGCACTGAAGCTTTCTTT. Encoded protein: CASSLSGAGTEAFF.

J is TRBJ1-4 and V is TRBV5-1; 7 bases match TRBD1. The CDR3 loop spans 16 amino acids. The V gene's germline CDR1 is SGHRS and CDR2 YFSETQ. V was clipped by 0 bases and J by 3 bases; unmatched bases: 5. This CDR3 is CASSLAGQVSNEKLFF. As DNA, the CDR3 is TGCGCCAGCAGCTTGGCCGGACAGGTATCTAATGAAAAACTGTTTTTT.

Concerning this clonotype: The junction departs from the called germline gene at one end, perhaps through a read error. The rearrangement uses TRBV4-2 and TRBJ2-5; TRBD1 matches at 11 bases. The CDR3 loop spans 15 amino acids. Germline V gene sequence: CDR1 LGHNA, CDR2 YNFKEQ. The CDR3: CACSQDWTGGNEQYF. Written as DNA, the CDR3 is TGTGCCTGCAGCCAAGATTGGACAGGGGGCAATGAGCAGTACTTC.

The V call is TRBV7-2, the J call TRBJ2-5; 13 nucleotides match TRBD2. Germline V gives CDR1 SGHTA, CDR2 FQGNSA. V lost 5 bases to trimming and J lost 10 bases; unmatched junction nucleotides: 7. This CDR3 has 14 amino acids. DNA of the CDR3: TGTGCCAGCAGCGTGACTAGCGGGGGGAGTAGCCAGTACTTC. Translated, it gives CASSVTSGGSSQYF.

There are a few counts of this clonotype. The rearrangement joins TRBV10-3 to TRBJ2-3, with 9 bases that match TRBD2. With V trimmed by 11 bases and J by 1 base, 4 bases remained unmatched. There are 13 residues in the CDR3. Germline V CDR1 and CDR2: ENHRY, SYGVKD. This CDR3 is CALRLAGTDTQYF. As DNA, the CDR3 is TGTGCCTTGAGACTAGCGGGCACAGATACGCAGTATTTT.

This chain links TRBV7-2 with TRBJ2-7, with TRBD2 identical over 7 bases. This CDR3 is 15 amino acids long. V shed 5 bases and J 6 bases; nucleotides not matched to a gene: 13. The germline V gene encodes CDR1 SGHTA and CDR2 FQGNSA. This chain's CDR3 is CASSRTSVGAGEQYF. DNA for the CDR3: TGTGCCAGCAGCCGCACTAGCGTAGGAGCCGGCGAGCAGTACTTC.

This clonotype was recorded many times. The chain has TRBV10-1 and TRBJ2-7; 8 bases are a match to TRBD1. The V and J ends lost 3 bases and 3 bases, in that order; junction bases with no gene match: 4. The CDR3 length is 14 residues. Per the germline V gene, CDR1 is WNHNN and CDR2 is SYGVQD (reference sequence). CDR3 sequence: CASSEGRGLYEQYF. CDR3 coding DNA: TGCGCCAGCAGTGAAGGCAGGGGGCTCTACGAGCAGTACTTC.